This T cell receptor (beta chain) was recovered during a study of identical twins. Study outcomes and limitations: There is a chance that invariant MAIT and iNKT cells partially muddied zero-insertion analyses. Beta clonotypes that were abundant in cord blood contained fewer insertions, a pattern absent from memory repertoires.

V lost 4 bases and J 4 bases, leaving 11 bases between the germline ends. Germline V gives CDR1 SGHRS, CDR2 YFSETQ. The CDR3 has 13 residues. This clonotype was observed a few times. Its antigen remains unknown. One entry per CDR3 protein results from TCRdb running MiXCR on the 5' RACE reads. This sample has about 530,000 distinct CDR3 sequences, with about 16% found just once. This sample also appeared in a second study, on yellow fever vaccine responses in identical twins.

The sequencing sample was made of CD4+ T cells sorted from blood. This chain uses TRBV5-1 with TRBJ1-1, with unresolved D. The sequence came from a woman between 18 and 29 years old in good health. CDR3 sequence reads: CASSQQDGTEAFF. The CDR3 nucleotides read TGCGCCAGCAGCCAACAAGACGGCACTGAAGCTTTCTTT.